This section outlines one TCR beta chain sequence together with its context. CDR1 is MGHRA, CDR2 YSYEKL, per germline. The CDR3 is made up of 15 amino acids. Deletions cut 4 bases from V and 3 bases from J, with 16 bases between. Clones were sequenced by immunoSEQ multiplex PCR, and TCRdb holds only the in-frame ones, with some missing. The profile covers some 87,000 clones, with more than 85% appearing a single time and around 0.38% taken by the ten largest. The data derive from a study of technical replicates of blood from several donors. The TCR sequence derives from a human donor in good health. Input material: T cells isolated from PBMCs. V is TRBV4-1 and J is TRBJ2-7; perhaps TRBD1 as D (7 bases). CDR3 protein: CASSRGGQAHYEQYF. The CDR3 nucleotides are TGCGCCAGCAGCCGGGGAGGACAGGCGCACTACGAGCAGTACTTC.